One and the same sample provided the 9 T cell receptor beta chains below, sequenced in a study of T cells in Graves' hyperthyroidism and ophthalmopathy. There were TCR beta CDR3 regions amplified from RNA transcripts. First-round RT-PCR of the TCR CDR3 relied on the HTBI primer set. From the multiplex PCR reads, TCRdb called clonotypes with MiXCR, one entry per CDR3 protein. The table lists 45,000 to 55,000 distinct CDR3 sequences, approximately 53% of them singletons. The sample comprised peripheral blood or thyroid tissue (not recorded which). The receptor set was obtained from a man aged 18 to 30 with Graves' hyperthyroidism.

This clonotype showed up many times. V usage is TRBV20-1 and J usage is TRBJ2-5, with a possible D match to TRBD2 (6 bases). CDR1 and CDR2 from the germline V gene are DFQATT and SNEGSKA (reference sequence). Trimming stripped 5 bases from V and 1 base from J, with 8 bases between. The CDR3 has 12 amino acids. CDR3 DNA: TGCAGTGCTTATAGCGGCCAAGAGACCCAGTACTTC. Translation: CSAYSGQETQYF.

The gene calls are TRBV20-1 and TRBJ2-5; 10 bases line up with TRBD2. This CDR3 has 14 amino acids. Per germline, CDR1 DFQATT and CDR2 SNEGSKA (reference sequence). In nucleotides, the CDR3 is TGCAGCCCCGGACTAGCGGCAACCACCGAGACCCAGTACTTC. Encoded protein: CSPGLAATTETQYF.

This clonotype was observed at least ten times. This sequence joins TRBV7-2 and TRBJ2-2; 11 bases align to TRBD2. Germline V gene sequence: CDR1 SGHTA, CDR2 FQGNSA. The CDR3 length is 16 residues. J lost 2 bases, V lost 4 bases, and 3 bases had no gene match. CDR3: CASSYLAGGNTGELFF. The CDR3 DNA sequence: TGTGCCAGCAGCTATCTAGCGGGAGGTAACACCGGGGAGCTGTTTTTT.

The chain has TRBV7-9 and TRBJ1-2; D call uncertain. The CDR3 is 13 amino acids. V lost 0 bases and J lost 6, with 8 bases in between. Germline values: CDR1 SEHNR, CDR2 FQNEAQ (reference sequence). For the CDR3, the DNA is TGTGCCAGCAGCTTAGCTGGTCGTGATGGCTACACCTTC. This sequence encodes CASSLAGRDGYTF.

Regarding this clonotype: It may be a read error: a sequence one base away is much more abundant. The chain recombines TRBV5-1 with TRBJ2-2; 9 bases align to TRBD2. The germline CDR1 and CDR2 sequences are SGHRS and YFSETQ. CDR3 length equals 15 residues. This chain's CDR3 is CASSFSGGNTGGLFF. The CDR3 DNA reads TGCGCCAGCAGCTTTAGCGGGGGAAACACCGGGGGGCTGTTTTTT.

This chain joins TRBV10-2 and TRBJ2-6; D gene uncertain. Germline CDR1 WSHSY, CDR2 SAAADI. The CDR3 is made up of 16 amino acids. With 0 bases removed from V and 2 bases from J, the gap between germline ends came to 8 bases. CDR3 in amino acids: CASSESFYPGANVLTF. CDR3 bases: TGCGCCAGCAGTGAGTCTTTTTACCCTGGGGCCAACGTCCTGACTTTC.

The chain couples TRBV4-1 to TRBJ2-7; D uncertain. Per germline, CDR1 MGHRA and CDR2 YSYEKL. This CDR3 has 13 amino acids. Trimming pared 4 bases from V and 6 bases from J, leaving 13 bases between. The CDR3 protein is CASSLPLSAEQYF. The CDR3 DNA is TGCGCCAGCAGCCTGCCCCTGTCTGCCGAGCAGTACTTC.

This clonotype was seen repeatedly, ten times or more. The V and J genes are TRBV6-6 and TRBJ2-7, with TRBD2 matching over 8 bases. V was pared by 6 bases and J by 0 bases, with 7 bases of the junction left unmatched. The CDR3 is 15 amino acids. Germline V gene sequence: CDR1 MNHNY, CDR2 SVGAGI (reference sequence). DNA of the CDR3: TGTGCCAGCAGACCGACTAGCGCCAGCTCCTACGAGCAGTACTTC. This translates into CASRPTSASSYEQYF.

V usage is TRBV7-2 and J usage is TRBJ2-5; 9 bases are a match to TRBD1. CDR3 length equals 14 residues. V shed 5 bases, J shed 1 base, and the junction held 2 bases outside the gene matches. Germline V lookup: CDR1 SGHTA, CDR2 FQGNSA. The CDR3 DNA reads as TGTGCCAGCAGCACGGGACAGGGCCAAGAGACCCAGTACTTC. Its translation: CASSTGQGQETQYF.